This T cell receptor beta chain was profiled in a study of blood T cell repertoires in COVID-19. The overall study: Sources were T cells, B-cell-depleted T cells, or PBMCs; the material itself was cDNA or gDNA.

Using immunoSEQ multiplex PCR, the repertoire was profiled, and TCRdb retains in-frame clones only, with some absent. There are tens of thousands of clones in the sample; 65% to 85% occur only once, and roughly a third lies in the top ten. The sample comprised peripheral blood. This clonotype was obtained from a woman at least 80 years old with active or convalescent COVID-19.

Here the CDR3 DNA reads TGTGCCAGCAGCCTGTTCCAAGAGACCCAGTACTTC. Amino acid sequence: CASSLFQETQYF. The chain carries TRBV7-6 and TRBJ2-5; D is uncertain. From germline, CDR1 is SGHVS and CDR2 FNYEAQ. V lost 5 bases and J 1 base, leaving 5 bases between the germline ends. This CDR3 contains 12 residues. The full variable domain, rest sourced from reference TRBV7-6 and TRBJ2-5, is GAGVSQSPRYKVTKRGQDVALRCDPISGHVSLYWYRQALGQGPEFLTYFNYEAQQDKSGLPNDRFSAERPEGSISTLTIQRTEQRDSAMYRCASSLFQETQYFGPGTRLLVL.